This TCR beta chain was profiled in a study of T cell changes during pregnancy in multiple sclerosis. In germline, CDR1 is SGDLS, CDR2 YYNGEE. Trimming removed 6 bases at V and 4 bases at J, with 15 bases between. This CDR3 comprises 14 residues. The repertoire was sequenced with immunoSEQ multiplex PCR; TCRdb's copy has only in-frame clones and lacks some. The sample carries about 80,000 clones, about 92% recorded once. This TCR was sampled from a female donor with multiple sclerosis, enrolled in a pregnancy study. V gene TRBV9 combines with J gene TRBJ2-3, with D possibly TRBD1 on 7 matching bases. The sample here was CD4+ T cells from peripheral blood mononuclear cells, taken before pregnancy. As DNA, the CDR3 is TGTGCCAGCACTCGGACAGGAGGGTCAGATACGCAGTATTTT. It codes for CASTRTGGSDTQYF.